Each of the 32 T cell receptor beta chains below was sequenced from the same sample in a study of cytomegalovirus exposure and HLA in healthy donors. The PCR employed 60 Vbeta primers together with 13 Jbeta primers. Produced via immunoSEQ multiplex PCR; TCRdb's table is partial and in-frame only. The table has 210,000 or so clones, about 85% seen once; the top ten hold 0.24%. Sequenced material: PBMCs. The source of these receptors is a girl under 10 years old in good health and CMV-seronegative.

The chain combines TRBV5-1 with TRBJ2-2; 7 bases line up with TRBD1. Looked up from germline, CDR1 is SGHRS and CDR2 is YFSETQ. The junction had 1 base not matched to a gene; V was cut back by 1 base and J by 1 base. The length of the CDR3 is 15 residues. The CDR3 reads CASSLRDRNTGELFF. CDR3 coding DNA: TGCGCCAGCAGCTTGAGGGACAGGAACACCGGGGAGCTGTTTTTT. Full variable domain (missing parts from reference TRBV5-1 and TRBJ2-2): KAGVTQTPRYLIKTRGQQVTLSCSPISGHRSVSWYQQTPGQGLQFLFEYFSETQRNKGNFPGRFSGRQFSNSRSEMNVSTLELGDSALYLCASSLRDRNTGELFFGEGSRLTVL.

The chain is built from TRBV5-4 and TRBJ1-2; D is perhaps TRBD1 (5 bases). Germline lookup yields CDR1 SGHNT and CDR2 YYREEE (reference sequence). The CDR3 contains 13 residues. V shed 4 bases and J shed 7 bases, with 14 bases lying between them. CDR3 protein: CASSPGPGGGYTF. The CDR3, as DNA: TGTGCCAGCAGCCCGGGACCCGGGGGTGGCTACACCTTC.

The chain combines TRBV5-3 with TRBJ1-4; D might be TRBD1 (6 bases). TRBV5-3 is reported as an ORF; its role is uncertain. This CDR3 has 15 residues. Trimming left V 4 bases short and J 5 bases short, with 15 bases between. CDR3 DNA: TGTGCCAGAAGCCCCAGACAGGACGAGAATGAAAAACTGTTTTTT. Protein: CARSPRQDENEKLFF.

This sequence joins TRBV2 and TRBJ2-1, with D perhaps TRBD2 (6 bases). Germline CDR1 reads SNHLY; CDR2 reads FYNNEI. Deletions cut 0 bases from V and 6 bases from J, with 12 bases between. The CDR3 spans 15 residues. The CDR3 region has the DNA TGTGCCAGCAGTGAAGCTGCCGGCGGGGCCAATGAGCAGTTCTTC. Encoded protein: CASSEAAGGANEQFF.

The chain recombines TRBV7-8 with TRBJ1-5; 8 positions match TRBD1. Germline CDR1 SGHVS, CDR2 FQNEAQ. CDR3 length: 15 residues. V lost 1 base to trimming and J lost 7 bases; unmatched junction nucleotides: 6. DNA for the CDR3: TGTGCCAGCAGCTTAGTGCAGGGGGCTAGCCAGCCCCAGCATTTT. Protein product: CASSLVQGASQPQHF.

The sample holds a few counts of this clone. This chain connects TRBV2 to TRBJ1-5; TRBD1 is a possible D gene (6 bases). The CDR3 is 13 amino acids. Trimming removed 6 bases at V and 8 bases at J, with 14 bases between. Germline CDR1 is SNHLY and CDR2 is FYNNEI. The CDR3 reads CASRGGDHKPQHF. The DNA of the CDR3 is TGTGCCAGCAGAGGGGGGGATCATAAGCCCCAGCATTTT.

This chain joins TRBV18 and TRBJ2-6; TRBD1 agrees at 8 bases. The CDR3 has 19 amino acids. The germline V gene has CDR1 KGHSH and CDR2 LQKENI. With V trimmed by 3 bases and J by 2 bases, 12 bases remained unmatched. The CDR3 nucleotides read TGTGCCAGCTCACCGCGGGGCCAGGGGGCAGTCACTGGGGCCAACGTCCTGACTTTC. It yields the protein CASSPRGQGAVTGANVLTF.

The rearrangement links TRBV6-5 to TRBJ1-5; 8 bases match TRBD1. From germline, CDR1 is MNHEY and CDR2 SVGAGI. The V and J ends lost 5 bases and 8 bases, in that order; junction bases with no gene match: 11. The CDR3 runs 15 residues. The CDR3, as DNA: TGTGCCAGCAGTCCCGACAGGGGAGGTTATAAGCCCCAGCATTTT. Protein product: CASSPDRGGYKPQHF.

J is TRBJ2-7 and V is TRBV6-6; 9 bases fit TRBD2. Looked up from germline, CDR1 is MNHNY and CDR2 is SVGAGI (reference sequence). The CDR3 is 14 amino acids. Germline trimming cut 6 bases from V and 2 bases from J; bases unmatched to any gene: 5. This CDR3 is CASSHLAGPYEQYF. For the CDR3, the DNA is TGTGCCAGCAGCCACCTAGCGGGACCCTACGAGCAGTACTTC.

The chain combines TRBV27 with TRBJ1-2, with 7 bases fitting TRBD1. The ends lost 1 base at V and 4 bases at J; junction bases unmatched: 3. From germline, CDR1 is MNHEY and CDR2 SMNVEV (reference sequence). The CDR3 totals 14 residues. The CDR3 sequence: CASSLFPGGYGYTF. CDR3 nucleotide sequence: TGTGCCAGCAGTTTATTCCCAGGGGGCTATGGCTACACCTTC.

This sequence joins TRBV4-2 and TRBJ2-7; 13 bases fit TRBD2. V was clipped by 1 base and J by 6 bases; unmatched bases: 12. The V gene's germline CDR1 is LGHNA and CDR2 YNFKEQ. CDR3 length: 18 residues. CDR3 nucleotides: TGTGCCAGCAGCCAAGGCATGGGACTAGCGGGACCAGCAGGCGAGCAGTACTTC. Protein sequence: CASSQGMGLAGPAGEQYF.

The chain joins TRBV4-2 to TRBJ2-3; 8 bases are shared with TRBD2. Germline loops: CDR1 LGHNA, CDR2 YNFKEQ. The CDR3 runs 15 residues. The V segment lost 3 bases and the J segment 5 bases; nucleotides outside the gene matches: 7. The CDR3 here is CASSQVGGVVDTQYF. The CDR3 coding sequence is TGTGCCAGCAGCCAGGTCGGGGGGGTTGTAGATACGCAGTATTTT.

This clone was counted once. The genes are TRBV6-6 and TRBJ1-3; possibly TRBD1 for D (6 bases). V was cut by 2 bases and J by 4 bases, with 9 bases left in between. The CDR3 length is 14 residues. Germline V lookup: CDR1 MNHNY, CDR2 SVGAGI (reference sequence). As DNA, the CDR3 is TGTGCCAGCAGTTACCGCGACAGGGGAAACACCATATATTTT. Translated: CASSYRDRGNTIYF.

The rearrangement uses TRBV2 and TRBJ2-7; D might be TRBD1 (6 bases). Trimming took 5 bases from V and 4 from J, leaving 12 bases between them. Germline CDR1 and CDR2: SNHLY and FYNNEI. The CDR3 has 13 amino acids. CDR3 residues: CASSTGTLYEQYF. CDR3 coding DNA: TGTGCCAGCAGTACCGGGACACTTTACGAGCAGTACTTC.

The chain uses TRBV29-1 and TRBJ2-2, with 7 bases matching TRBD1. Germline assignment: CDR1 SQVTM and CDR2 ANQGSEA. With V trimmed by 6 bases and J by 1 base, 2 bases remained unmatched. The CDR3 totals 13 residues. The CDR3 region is CSVRDRNTGELFF. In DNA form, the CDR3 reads TGCAGCGTCCGGGACAGGAACACCGGGGAGCTGTTTTTT.

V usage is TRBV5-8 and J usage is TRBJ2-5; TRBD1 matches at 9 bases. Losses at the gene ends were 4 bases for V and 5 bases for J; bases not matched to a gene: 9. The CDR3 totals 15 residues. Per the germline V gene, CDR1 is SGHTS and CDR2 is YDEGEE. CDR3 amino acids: CASSNRDRVSETQYF. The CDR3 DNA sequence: TGTGCCAGCAGCAACCGGGACAGGGTTTCTGAGACCCAGTACTTC.

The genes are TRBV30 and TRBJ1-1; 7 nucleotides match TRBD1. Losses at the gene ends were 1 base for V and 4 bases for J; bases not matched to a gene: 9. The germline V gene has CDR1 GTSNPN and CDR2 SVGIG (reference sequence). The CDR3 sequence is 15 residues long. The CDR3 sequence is CAWSGQGAWTTEAFF. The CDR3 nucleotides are TGTGCCTGGAGTGGACAGGGCGCATGGACCACTGAAGCTTTCTTT.

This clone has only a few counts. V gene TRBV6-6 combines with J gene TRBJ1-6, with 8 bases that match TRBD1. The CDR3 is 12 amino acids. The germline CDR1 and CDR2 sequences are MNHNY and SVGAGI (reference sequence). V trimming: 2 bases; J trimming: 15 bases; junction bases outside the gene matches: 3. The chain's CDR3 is CASSYDRGRLHF. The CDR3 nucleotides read TGTGCCAGCAGTTACGACAGGGGTCGCCTCCACTTT.

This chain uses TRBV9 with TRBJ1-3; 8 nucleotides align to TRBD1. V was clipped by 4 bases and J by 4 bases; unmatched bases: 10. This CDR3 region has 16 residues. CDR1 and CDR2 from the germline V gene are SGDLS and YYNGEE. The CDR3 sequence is CASSPRTDREGNTIYF. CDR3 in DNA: TGTGCCAGCAGCCCCCGGACGGACAGGGAGGGAAACACCATATATTTT.

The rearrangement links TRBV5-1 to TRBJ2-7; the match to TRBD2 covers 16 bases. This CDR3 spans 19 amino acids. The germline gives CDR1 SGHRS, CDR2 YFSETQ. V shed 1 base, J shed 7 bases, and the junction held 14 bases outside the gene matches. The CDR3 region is CASSLPSIPGTSGRGEQYF. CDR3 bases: TGCGCCAGCAGCTTGCCGTCGATCCCCGGGACTAGCGGGAGGGGTGAGCAGTACTTC.

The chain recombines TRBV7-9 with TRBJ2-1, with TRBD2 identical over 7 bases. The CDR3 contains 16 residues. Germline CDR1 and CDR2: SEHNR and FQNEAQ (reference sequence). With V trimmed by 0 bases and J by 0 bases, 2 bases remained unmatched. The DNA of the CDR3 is TGTGCCAGCAGCTTAGCACTAGCGCGCTCCTACAATGAGCAGTTCTTC. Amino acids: CASSLALARSYNEQFF.

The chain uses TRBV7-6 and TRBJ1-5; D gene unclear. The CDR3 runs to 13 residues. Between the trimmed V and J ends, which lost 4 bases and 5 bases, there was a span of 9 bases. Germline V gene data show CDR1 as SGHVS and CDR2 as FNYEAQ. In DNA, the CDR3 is TGTGCCAGCAGCTCAGCTCGGTATCAGCCCCAGCATTTT. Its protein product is CASSSARYQPQHF.

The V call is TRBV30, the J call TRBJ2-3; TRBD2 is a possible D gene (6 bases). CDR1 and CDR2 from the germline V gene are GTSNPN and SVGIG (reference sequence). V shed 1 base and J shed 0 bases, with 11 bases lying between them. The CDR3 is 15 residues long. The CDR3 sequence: CAWSGGVGSTDTQYF. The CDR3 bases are TGTGCCTGGAGTGGCGGGGTTGGAAGCACAGATACGCAGTATTTT.

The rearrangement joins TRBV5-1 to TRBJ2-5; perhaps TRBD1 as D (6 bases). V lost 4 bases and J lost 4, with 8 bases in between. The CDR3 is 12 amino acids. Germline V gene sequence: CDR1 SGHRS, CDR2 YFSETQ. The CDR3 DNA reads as TGCGCCAGCAGCGCCAGGGGAGAGACCCAGTACTTC. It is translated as CASSARGETQYF.

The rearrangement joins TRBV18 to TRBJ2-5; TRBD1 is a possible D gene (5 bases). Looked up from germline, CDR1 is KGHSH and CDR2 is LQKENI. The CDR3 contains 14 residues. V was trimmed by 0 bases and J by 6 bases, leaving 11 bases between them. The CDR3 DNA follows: TGTGCCAGCTCACCACCAGGGGTTGCGAAGACCCAGTACTTC. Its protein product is CASSPPGVAKTQYF.

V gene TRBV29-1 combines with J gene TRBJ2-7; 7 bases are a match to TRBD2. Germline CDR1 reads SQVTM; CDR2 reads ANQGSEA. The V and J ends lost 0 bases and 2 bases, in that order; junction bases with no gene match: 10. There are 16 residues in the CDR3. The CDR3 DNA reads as TGCAGCGTTGAAGATCGGGGCGGGAGAAGGGCCTACGAGCAGTACTTC. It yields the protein CSVEDRGGRRAYEQYF.

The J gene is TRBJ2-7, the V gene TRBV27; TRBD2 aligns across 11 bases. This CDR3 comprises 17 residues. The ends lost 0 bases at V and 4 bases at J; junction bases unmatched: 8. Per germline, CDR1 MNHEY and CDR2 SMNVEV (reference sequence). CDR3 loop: CASSLSPRLAGLYEQYF. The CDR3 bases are TGTGCCAGCAGTTTATCACCAAGACTAGCGGGACTATACGAGCAGTACTTC.

This chain's CDR3 is CASRRQYGYTF. Here the CDR3 DNA reads TGTGCCAGCAGGAGGCAGTACGGCTACACCTTC. The chain couples TRBV2 to TRBJ1-2, with D hard to call. V gave up 6 bases and J gave up 8 bases, with 10 bases separating them. This CDR3 contains 11 residues. Germline CDR1 reads SNHLY; CDR2 reads FYNNEI.

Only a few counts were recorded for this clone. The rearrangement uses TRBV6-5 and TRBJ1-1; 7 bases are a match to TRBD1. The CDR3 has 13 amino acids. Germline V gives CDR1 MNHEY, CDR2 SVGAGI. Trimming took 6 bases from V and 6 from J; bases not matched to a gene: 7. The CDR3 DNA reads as TGTGCCAGCAGACTACAGGGGAGCTCTGAAGCTTTCTTT. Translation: CASRLQGSSEAFF.

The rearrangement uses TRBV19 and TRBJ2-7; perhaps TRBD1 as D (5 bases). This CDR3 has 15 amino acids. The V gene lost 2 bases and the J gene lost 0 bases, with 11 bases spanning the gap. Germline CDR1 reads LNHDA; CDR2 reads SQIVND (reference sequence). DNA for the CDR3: TGTGCCAGTAGTATACGACATGACAGCTCCTACGAGCAGTACTTC. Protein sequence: CASSIRHDSSYEQYF.

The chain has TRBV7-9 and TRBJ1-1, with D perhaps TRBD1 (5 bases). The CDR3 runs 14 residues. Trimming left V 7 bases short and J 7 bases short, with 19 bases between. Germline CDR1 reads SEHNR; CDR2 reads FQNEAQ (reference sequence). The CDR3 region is CASNPAISQGEAFF. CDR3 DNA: TGTGCCAGCAACCCCGCTATTAGCCAGGGTGAAGCTTTCTTT.

The CDR3 coding sequence is TGCGCCAGCAGCCCGGGACTAGCTCCCGGGTCCTACAATGAGCAGTTCTTC. It specifies CASSPGLAPGSYNEQFF. The gene calls are TRBV5-1 and TRBJ2-1, with TRBD2 matching over 9 bases. CDR1 is SGHRS, CDR2 YFSETQ, per germline. The CDR3 spans 17 residues. V shed 4 bases and J 1 base; nucleotides not matched to a gene: 9.